Sequencing of this T cell receptor beta chain was carried out in a study of spatial heterogeneity in lung cancer. Points from the study as a whole: Ubiquitous expanded tumor TCRs surfaced in blood more at resection than they did at follow-up.

This clonotype showed up just a few times. Its target is not known. This CDR3 region has 12 residues. Germline loops: CDR1 GTSNPN, CDR2 SVGIG (reference sequence). V gave up 0 bases and J gave up 3 bases, with 6 bases separating them. Time point meaning: sample taken at primary tumor resection. Unsorted whole RNA of tumor, nontumor lung or frozen PBMC was sequenced. The donor population consisted of under 75 patients with untreated, early-stage non-small cell lung cancer. Each TCR cDNA molecule bore a unique molecular identifier. Each CDR3 protein gets one entry after TCRdb re-called the 5' RACE reads with MiXCR. The table includes 23,000 or so distinct CDR3 sequences, approximately 6.6% detected once.

The starting material was PBMCs, obtained at surgery. The clonotype originates from a male donor with early-stage non-small cell lung cancer. This chain uses TRBV30 with TRBJ2-7; no definite D call. This chain's CDR3 is CAWSVAVYEQYF. The CDR3 coding sequence is TGTGCCTGGAGTGTAGCCGTCTACGAGCAGTACTTC.